One and the same sample provided the 28 T cell receptor beta chains below, sequenced in a study of identical twins. Each CDR3 protein gets one entry after TCRdb re-called the 5' RACE reads with MiXCR. The sample gives fewer than 250,000 distinct CDR3 sequences, about 7.5% of which show up once; less than 6.5% is in the top ten. These data are also associated with another study on yellow fever vaccine responses in identical twins.

Sequencing input: CD8+ T cells sorted from blood. The receptors shown here come from a woman aged 18-29 years in good health.

This clonotype occurred many times. The chain has TRBV28 and TRBJ2-1, with D possibly matching TRBD2 (6 bases). Trimming left V 3 bases short and J 8 bases short, with 17 bases between. CDR1 and CDR2 from the germline V gene are MDHEN and SYDVKM. The CDR3 is 15 residues long. The CDR3 is CASSFRDTSFDEQFF. The CDR3 DNA reads TGTGCCAGCAGTTTTAGGGATACTAGCTTTGATGAGCAGTTCTTC. The full variable domain, in which reference TRBV28 and TRBJ2-1 provide the parts outside the CDR3, is DVKVTQSSRYLVKRTGEKVFLECVQDMDHENMFWYRQDPGLGLRLIYFSYDVKMKEKGDIPEGYSVSREKKERFSLILESASTNQTSMYLCASSFRDTSFDEQFFGPGTRLTVL.

This clonotype has a handful of counts. V is TRBV6-1 and J is TRBJ2-3; D might be TRBD2 (5 bases). V lost 8 bases to trimming and J lost 2 bases, with 11 bases between them. CDR3 length: 13 amino acids. Germline V CDR1 and CDR2: MNHNS, SASEGT. This CDR3 reads CASRRDNTDTQYF. The CDR3 region has the DNA TGTGCCAGCCGACGGGATAACACAGATACGCAGTATTTT.

The rearrangement links TRBV29-1 to TRBJ2-1; 10 nucleotides match TRBD2. CDR1 is SQVTM and CDR2 is ANQGSEA in the germline V gene. The V gene end was trimmed by 3 bases and the J gene end by 4 bases; junction bases not matched to a gene: 9. The CDR3 is made up of 16 amino acids. The CDR3 region has the DNA TGCAGCGTTGAGGGCTCCGCTAGCGGGGGATACAATGAGCAGTTCTTC. This translates into CSVEGSASGGYNEQFF.

In this sample, this clonotype turned up a few times. This rearrangement joins TRBV12-3 or TRBV12-4 to TRBJ1-2; D gene unclear. V dropped 2 bases and J dropped 1 base, with 5 bases sitting between them. The CDR3 loop spans 13 amino acids. The CDR3 bases are TGTGCCAGCAGTTTATACAGTAACTATGGCTACACCTTC. It yields the protein CASSLYSNYGYTF.

This chain uses TRBV28 with TRBJ2-7; D is undetermined. Per the germline V gene, CDR1 is MDHEN and CDR2 is SYDVKM. V was clipped by 6 bases and J by 0 bases, with 12 bases between them. This CDR3 comprises 14 residues. CDR3 sequence (DNA): TGTGCCAGCAGCCGTCTCGGAAGCTCCTACGAGCAGTACGTC. Translating it yields CASSRLGSSYEQYV.

The chain employs TRBV11-2 and TRBJ2-3; 9 nucleotides agree with TRBD2. Trimming took 11 bases from V and 14 from J; bases not matched to a gene: 8. Per germline, CDR1 SGHAT and CDR2 FQNNGV. The CDR3 sequence is 10 residues long. Here the CDR3 reads CAAGGYDVYF. CDR3 bases: TGTGCCGCGGGGGGGTACGACGTGTATTTT.

The table lists this clonotype with many counts. The rearrangement joins TRBV28 to TRBJ2-1; D not resolved. The CDR3 has 14 residues. Germline V gene data show CDR1 as MDHEN and CDR2 as SYDVKM. Trimming took off 8 bases at V and 0 bases at J, with 11 bases between the two ends. The CDR3 sequence is CASRAVSSYNEQFF. The DNA of the CDR3 is TGTGCCAGCCGCGCCGTGAGCTCCTACAATGAGCAGTTCTTC.

This clonotype appeared a few times. The chain is built from TRBV15 and TRBJ1-2; a weak D match, TRBD1 (5 bases). The CDR3 covers 14 residues. V was cut by 8 bases and J by 3 bases, with 16 bases left in between. CDR1 and CDR2 (germline): LNHNV, YYDKDF (reference sequence). Written as DNA, the CDR3 is TGTGCCACCCAAGACAGAGAGCGGGACTATGGCTACACCTTC. Translation gives CATQDRERDYGYTF.

The chain joins TRBV7-8 to TRBJ2-5; 8 bases line up with TRBD2. The trim removed 6 bases at V and 2 bases at J, leaving 11 bases unmatched. The CDR3 totals 16 residues. Germline V gives CDR1 SGHVS, CDR2 FQNEAQ. CDR3 sequence: CASRPASGGGQETQYF. CDR3 nucleotide sequence: TGTGCCAGCAGGCCGGCGAGCGGGGGCGGACAAGAGACCCAGTACTTC.

Comment on this clonotype: The germline gene is not matched at one end of the junction; a read error may be the cause. The chain recombines TRBV10-2 with TRBJ2-5, with TRBD1 as a possible D gene (5 bases). Germline assignment: CDR1 WSHSY and CDR2 SAAADI. The CDR3 has 11 amino acids. This CDR3 is CASSEGKGLDF. CDR3 DNA: TGCGCCAGCAGTGAGGGGAAGGGGCTCGACTTC.

This clonotype was observed many times. This chain links TRBV25-1 with TRBJ1-1, with 7 bases that match TRBD1. Germline V gene lookup returns CDR1 MGHDK and CDR2 SYGVNS. CDR3 length: 16 amino acids. V was pared by 4 bases and J by 0 bases, with 8 bases of the junction left unmatched. The CDR3 DNA sequence: TGTGCCAGCAGTGCGATAACGGGACAGTTGAACACTGAAGCTTTCTTT. Its protein product is CASSAITGQLNTEAFF.

The table lists this clonotype with a few counts. CDR3 DNA sequence: TGTGCCAGCAGTGGGACTAGCGGGAGGGTGGCTAGCGAGCAGTACTTC. The encoded protein is CASSGTSGRVASEQYF. The chain links TRBV12-3 or TRBV12-4 to TRBJ2-7; 16 bases fit TRBD2. The CDR3 length is 16 residues. The J segment lost 6 bases and the V segment lost 5 bases, leaving 7 bases of the junction unmatched.

The chain couples TRBV20-1 to TRBJ2-3, with 8 bases aligning to TRBD2. The CDR3 is 12 amino acids. Trimming cost V 6 bases and J 13 bases; bases outside gene matches: 12. The germline gives CDR1 DFQATT, CDR2 SNEGSKA (reference sequence). CDR3 region: CSAASGGAPEYF. Written as DNA, the CDR3 is TGCAGTGCAGCCAGCGGGGGTGCTCCTGAGTATTTT.

The chain is built from TRBV2 and TRBJ1-6, with 9 positions matching TRBD1. Per the germline V gene, CDR1 is SNHLY and CDR2 is FYNNEI. The CDR3 is 16 residues long. Trimming at V came to 7 bases and at J to 7 bases, leaving 11 bases not matched to a gene. The CDR3 DNA follows: TGTGCCAGCACCCTGGGACAGGGAGACAGGAATTCACCCCTCCACTTT. This sequence encodes CASTLGQGDRNSPLHF.

The table lists this clonotype with many counts. The chain is built from TRBV27 and TRBJ2-3, with TRBD2 matching over 10 bases. From germline, CDR1 is MNHEY and CDR2 SMNVEV (reference sequence). Trimming removed 3 bases from V and 0 bases from J; junction bases left unmatched: 6. This CDR3 has 17 residues. The CDR3 region is CASSFGLAGVSTDTQYF. In nucleotides, the CDR3 is TGTGCCAGCAGTTTCGGTCTAGCGGGGGTGAGCACAGATACGCAGTATTTT.

In its sample, this clonotype was seen a few times. The chain links TRBV9 to TRBJ2-3; no clear D. Trimming stripped 4 bases from V and 2 bases from J, with 17 bases between. CDR1 and CDR2 from the germline V gene are SGDLS and YYNGEE. The CDR3 length is 16 residues. CDR3 protein: CASSLGWEVLTDTQYF. The CDR3 nucleotides are TGTGCCAGCAGCCTAGGGTGGGAAGTCCTCACAGATACGCAGTATTTT.

There are a few counts of this clonotype. The CDR3 nucleotides are TGTGCCAGCAGCGTCTTAGTAGCGGGAGAGGATGAGACCCAGTACTTC. This translates into CASSVLVAGEDETQYF. The chain couples TRBV9 to TRBJ2-5; 9 nucleotides agree with TRBD2. Germline CDR1 reads SGDLS; CDR2 reads YYNGEE. The CDR3 extends over 16 amino acids. V was pared by 2 bases and J by 5 bases, with 10 bases of the junction left unmatched.

The chain recombines TRBV6-1 with TRBJ1-1, with no clear D. Trimming took 6 bases from V and 3 from J, leaving 8 bases between them. This CDR3 region has 12 residues. CDR1 and CDR2 from the germline V gene are MNHNS and SASEGT. The CDR3 loop reads CASSVGYTEAFF. CDR3 nucleotide sequence: TGTGCCAGCAGCGTGGGGTACACTGAAGCTTTCTTT.

This clonotype was seen repeatedly, ten times or more. The J gene is TRBJ2-3, the V gene TRBV25-1; 8 bases line up with TRBD1. The V and J ends lost 7 bases and 1 base, in that order; junction bases with no gene match: 4. Germline CDR1 reads MGHDK; CDR2 reads SYGVNS. The CDR3 has 14 amino acids. The CDR3 coding sequence is TGTGCCAGCACTCCGGGACAGGGCACAGATACGCAGTATTTT. Amino acids: CASTPGQGTDTQYF.

This chain joins TRBV27 and TRBJ2-2, with D unresolved. Germline V gene sequence: CDR1 MNHEY, CDR2 SMNVEV (reference sequence). The CDR3 spans 16 residues. Trimming removed 1 base from V and 1 base from J, with 10 bases in between. The CDR3 here is CASSLFPSLNTGELFF. In DNA, the CDR3 is TGTGCCAGCAGTTTATTCCCCTCACTGAACACCGGGGAGCTGTTTTTT.

This clonotype has a handful of counts. One end of the junction does not line up with germline, which may come from a read error. The chain couples TRBV7-3 to TRBJ2-1; 12 bases align to TRBD2. This CDR3 has 13 residues. Germline lookup yields CDR1 SGHTA and CDR2 FQGTGA. The CDR3 bases are TGTGCCAGCAGCCTAACTAGCGGGAGGGAGCAGTTCTTC. Protein sequence: CASSLTSGREQFF.

This clonotype has ten or more counts. V is TRBV5-5 and J is TRBJ2-1; D is perhaps TRBD2 (5 bases). The V end was cut by 7 bases, the J end by 11 bases, with 19 bases between. The CDR3 loop spans 13 amino acids. CDR1 SGHKS and CDR2 YYEKEE come from the germline V gene (reference sequence). The CDR3 DNA reads as TGTGCCAGCCTCCCACCGGGCCTAGCTAAGCAGTTCTTC. This translates into CASLPPGLAKQFF. Complete variable domain (other parts from reference TRBV5-5 and TRBJ2-1): DAGVTQSPTHLIKTRGQQVTLRCSPISGHKSVSWYQQVLGQGPQFIFQYYEKEERGRGNFPDRFSARQFPNYSSELNVNALLLGDSALYLCASLPPGLAKQFFGPGTRLTVL.

The J gene is TRBJ1-6, the V gene TRBV2; 9 bases line up with TRBD1. Losses at the gene ends were 7 bases for V and 8 bases for J; bases not matched to a gene: 6. Germline V CDR1 and CDR2: SNHLY, FYNNEI. The CDR3 is made up of 14 amino acids. The CDR3 DNA sequence: TGTGCCAGCACCATGGACAGGGGAGATTCACCCCTCCACTTT. Its translation is CASTMDRGDSPLHF.

The chain carries TRBV29-1 and TRBJ2-7; no reliable D call. Germline V CDR1 and CDR2: SQVTM, ANQGSEA. The CDR3 extends over 11 amino acids. The ends were cut back, 1 base at V and 7 bases at J, with 8 bases in the middle. The chain's CDR3 is CSVEVQREQYF. CDR3 DNA: TGCAGCGTTGAAGTACAGAGGGAGCAGTACTTC.

This chain connects TRBV10-3 to TRBJ1-4; D uncertain. The CDR3 runs 15 residues. The germline gives CDR1 ENHRY, CDR2 SYGVKD. The V gene lost 5 bases and the J gene lost 5 bases, with 15 bases spanning the gap. The CDR3 region is CAISNGVEENEKLFF. Written as DNA, the CDR3 is TGTGCCATCAGTAATGGCGTGGAGGAGAATGAAAAACTGTTTTTT.

The chain employs TRBV7-9 and TRBJ2-2; D not certain. The CDR3 loop spans 16 amino acids. CDR1 is SEHNR and CDR2 is FQNEAQ in the germline V gene (reference sequence). V was trimmed by 2 bases and J by 3 bases, leaving 13 bases between them. The DNA for the CDR3 is TGTGCCAGCAGCTTATCAGGATACGAGTACACCGGGGAGCTGTTTTTT. It encodes CASSLSGYEYTGELFF.

The chain links TRBV7-6 to TRBJ1-2, with unresolved D. V lost 10 bases and J 3 bases, leaving 12 bases between the germline ends. CDR1 SGHVS and CDR2 FNYEAQ come from the germline V gene. This CDR3 contains 12 residues. The CDR3: CATRHSDYGYTF. The CDR3 DNA reads TGTGCCACCCGACATAGTGACTATGGCTACACCTTC. The entire variable domain, with the rest obtained from reference TRBV7-6 and TRBJ1-2, is as follows: GAGVSQSPRYKVTKRGQDVALRCDPISGHVSLYWYRQALGQGPEFLTYFNYEAQQDKSGLPNDRFSAERPEGSISTLTIQRTEQRDSAMYRCATRHSDYGYTFGSGTRLTVV.

This clonotype was detected ten times or more. The chain uses TRBV12-3 or TRBV12-4 and TRBJ1-1; TRBD1 might be the D (5 bases). V shed 3 bases and J shed 5 bases, with 19 bases lying between them. CDR3 size: 16 residues. CDR3 DNA sequence: TGTGCCAGCAGTTTGGGGCCTTCCTCGCGGGAAACTGAAGCTTTCTTT. It yields the protein CASSLGPSSRETEAFF.